The TCR beta chain under discussion was sequenced for a study of blood T cell repertoires in COVID-19. Overall study context: The United States, Italy and Spain provided the acute and convalescent COVID-19 samples.

TCRdb keeps only in-frame clones here, not all; method: immunoSEQ multiplex PCR. The data hold tens of thousands of clones, with roughly 90% observed a single time. Participant ages covered about 18 to 100 years across 24 US areas. The CDR3 covers 14 residues. V lost 4 bases and J lost 5; bases outside the gene matches: 4. The germline CDR1 and CDR2 sequences are SGHRS and YFSETQ. This receptor was obtained from a woman aged 45-65 years with acute COVID-19. The chain recombines TRBV5-1 with TRBJ2-7; 12 bases are shared with TRBD1. The sequencing sample was made of PBMCs or T cells enriched from blood (not recorded which). This CDR3 reads CASSHGTGGDEQYF. CDR3 coding DNA: TGCGCCAGCAGCCACGGGACAGGGGGCGACGAGCAGTACTTC.